This T cell receptor (beta chain) was observed in a study of blood T cell repertoires in COVID-19. Study background: Acute and convalescent COVID-19 specimens originated in the United States, Italy and Spain. PBMCs, B-cell-depleted T cells, or T cells provided the cDNA or gDNA that made up the material.

Profiling relied on immunoSEQ multiplex PCR, and the TCRdb table lists in-frame clones only, not all of them. This table holds approximately 120,000 clones, around 77% found once. The germline V gene encodes CDR1 MNHNY and CDR2 SVGAGI (reference sequence). The CDR3 sequence is 15 residues long. The V segment lost 6 bases and the J segment 4 bases; nucleotides outside the gene matches: 8. The chain uses TRBV6-6 and TRBJ2-1; 8 nucleotides agree with TRBD1. The sample taken for sequencing was peripheral blood. This clonotype originated in a human donor in a cohort sampled during active COVID-19. CDR3 sequence reads: CASSREGQVYNEQFF. CDR3 bases: TGTGCCAGCAGCCGCGAGGGACAGGTTTACAATGAGCAGTTCTTC.